The present T cell receptor (beta chain) was sequenced within a study of beta chain features in type 1 diabetes (dated by TCRdb to the late 2010s). Looking at the study overall: Patients and healthy donors did not differ in mean age, gender distribution, total cell number or subset yield. The study compared TCRB repertoires of sorted circulating CD4+ T cell subsets between recently diagnosed type 1 diabetes patients and matched healthy donors. Naive and central memory subsets were obtained from all 30 or so donors, but regulatory and stem cell-like memory subsets were isolated from only 8 patients and roughly eight healthy donors. A total of roughly 100 million sorted cells were examined across all samples, and the number of cells per subset was strongly correlated with RNA yield.

Each donor gave one peripheral blood draw, approximately 120 mL on average, collected into heparinised tubes. Using a panel that included CD45RO, CCR7, CD25, CD127, CD95 and CD27, naive, central memory, regulatory and stem cell-like memory CD4+ T cells were sorted on a BD FACSAria II. A purity above 98% was achieved for all sorted populations. Right away, PBMCs were isolated by Lymphoprep density gradient centrifugation and were stained directly, with no culture step. So that batch effects would be minimized, each experiment stained and sorted samples in pairs, pairing one healthy donor with one patient. The entire isolated RNA was reverse transcribed using the High Capacity cDNA Reverse Transcription Kit, and thus expressed TCRB transcripts were sequenced. Naive, central memory and regulatory T cell samples underwent deep immunoSEQ sequencing, averaging around 4 million total reads per sample. Sorted cells were lysed in RLT buffer and RNA was extracted with DNase-treated RNeasy Micro or Mini kits, depending on cell number. Each cell subset was processed separately to prevent cross-contamination, with patient and healthy donor samples processed together. The immunoSEQ multiplex PCR was used to amplify TCRB sequences from cDNA, generating 87-bp fragments that spanned the CDR3 region. Sequencing of the amplicons was performed on the Illumina HiSeq platform. Regarding the original processing steps: PCR bias was computationally corrected using synthetic template baselines, reads within Hamming distance 2 were collapsed, and singletons that could not be merged were discarded. Reads were aligned against IMGT to assign V, D and J genes, CDR3 length and insertions or deletions at six rearrangement sites. Within each subset, clonotype counts were normalized to sorted cell number, after which true diversity and Gini coefficients were computed with the tcR R package. The overlap coefficient, calculated on TCRB nucleotide sequences, was used to quantify repertoire sharing. Out-of-frame TCRB sequences from naive cells were analyzed to stand in for the pre-selection repertoire. As stored in TCRdb, this immuneACCESS dataset retains in-frame rearrangements with V and J assigned. A fraction of the clones does not appear; measured against another copy, unresolved V genes explain less than half of the discrepancy, and the remainder lacks a known reason. D and trimming were read from the DNA, whereas the V and J calls and clone size are those reported in that table. Within this sample are about 250,000 clones, with approximately 14% of them counted one time only. The ten top clones hold roughly 0.028% of the sample.

What the study reported, not specific to this receptor: Type 1 diabetes patients showed a moderate but significant shortening of TCRB CDR3 length in all four CD4+ subsets. PCR might favor shorter templates, but patient and control samples were amplified and corrected together, so any skew would affect both groups equally. Because cDNA rather than genomic DNA was sequenced, highly expressing activated cells could have been over-represented, although no difference in activation and CD3 levels was found between groups. Only small numbers of individuals were included in the HLA sub-analyses, which left unresolved whether HLA type had any influence on TCRB rearrangement. Naive, central memory and regulatory TCRB repertoires appeared to be more similar among patients than among healthy donors. Fewer insertions and more nucleotide deletions at VDJ recombination sites were observed in patients with type 1 diabetes, implying thymic rearrangement abnormalities.

Here V drops 6 bases and J drops 4 bases, and the junction holds 6 bases not matched to any gene. The CDR3 holds 15 amino acids from the cysteine to the phenylalanine. The kept DNA is CDR3 alone, 45 bases in frame from the first base. As encoded in the germline V gene (reference sequence), CDR1 is MNHNY while CDR2 is SVGAGI. This clone was counted a few times. What antigen it recognizes has not been identified. Base-call qualities are not available, and no considerably larger clone is one nucleotide away. The sequence came from a woman in her forties in good health. The sequencing sample was made of naive CD4+ T cells from blood. The intended sense of this specimen's cell subset or site label: true naive CD4+ T cells. The rearrangement combines TRBV6-6 with TRBJ2-5; 12 middle bases align to TRBD2. Read as DNA, the sequence is TGTGCCAGCAGCCGGACTAGCGGGATGTCAGAGACCCAGTACTTC. It translates to CASSRTSGMSETQYF.